The 5 T cell receptor beta chains below come from one sample, sequenced in a study of T cells in Graves' hyperthyroidism and ophthalmopathy. What was amplified from RNA transcripts were TCR beta CDR3 regions. A set of HTBI primers served as the primers for a first-round RT-PCR of the TCR CDR3. TCRdb ran MiXCR on the multiplex PCR reads and lists one entry per CDR3 protein. The data contain fewer than 400,000 distinct CDR3 sequences, around 16% of them singletons. Sequences were obtained from blood. The receptors here all came from a man aged 25-45 years with Graves' hyperthyroidism.

There are many counts of this clonotype. The J gene is TRBJ2-7, the V gene TRBV7-2, with D perhaps TRBD2 (5 bases). This CDR3 has 14 amino acids. Germline V gene data show CDR1 as SGHTA and CDR2 as FQGNSA. V was shortened by 5 bases and J by 6 bases, with 17 bases between the two germline ends. Here the CDR3 reads CASSPFLALGEQYF. The CDR3 region has the DNA TGTGCCAGCAGCCCATTCCTAGCTCTCGGCGAGCAGTACTTC.

There are many counts of this clonotype. V gene TRBV5-1 combines with J gene TRBJ2-7, with TRBD2 as a possible D gene (6 bases). The CDR3 sequence is 15 residues long. The germline V gene has CDR1 SGHRS and CDR2 YFSETQ. The ends were cut back, 0 bases at V and 6 bases at J, with 16 bases in the middle. CDR3 amino acids: CASSLVAGTEGEQYF. The DNA of the CDR3 is TGCGCCAGCAGCTTGGTTGCTGGGACGGAGGGCGAGCAGTACTTC.

This chain uses TRBV7-6 with TRBJ2-7, with unresolved D. Looked up from germline, CDR1 is SGHVS and CDR2 is FNYEAQ. The CDR3 has 14 amino acids. V was pared by 3 bases and J by 2 bases, with 11 bases between. The CDR3 here is CASSFTWPAYEQYF. The CDR3 DNA reads TGTGCCAGCAGCTTTACCTGGCCCGCCTACGAGCAGTACTTC.

This clonotype came up a few times. The chain couples TRBV11-3 to TRBJ1-5; D uncertain. The V and J ends lost 5 bases and 0 bases respectively, with 17 bases between them. CDR1 is SGHNT and CDR2 is YENEEA in the germline V gene. The CDR3 runs 17 residues. In nucleotides, the CDR3 is TGTGCCAGCAGCCAAGGGAGGAACCGATATAGCAATCAGCCCCAGCATTTT. Encoded protein: CASSQGRNRYSNQPQHF. The whole variable domain, remainder taken from reference TRBV11-3 and TRBJ1-5, is EAGVVQSPRYKIIEKKQPVAFWCNPISGHNTLYWYLQNLGQGPELLIRYENEEAVDDSQLPKDRFSAERLKGVDSTLKIQPAELGDSAVYLCASSQGRNRYSNQPQHFGDGTRLSIL.

In nucleotides, the CDR3 is TGCGCCAGCAGCAAGACGATAAACAGGGGTCCTAACTATGGCTACACCTTC. It translates to CASSKTINRGPNYGYTF. This chain joins TRBV5-1 and TRBJ1-2; the match to TRBD1 covers 7 bases. The V and J ends lost 4 bases and 0 bases, in that order; junction bases with no gene match: 12. CDR1 SGHRS and CDR2 YFSETQ come from the germline V gene. The CDR3 runs 17 residues.